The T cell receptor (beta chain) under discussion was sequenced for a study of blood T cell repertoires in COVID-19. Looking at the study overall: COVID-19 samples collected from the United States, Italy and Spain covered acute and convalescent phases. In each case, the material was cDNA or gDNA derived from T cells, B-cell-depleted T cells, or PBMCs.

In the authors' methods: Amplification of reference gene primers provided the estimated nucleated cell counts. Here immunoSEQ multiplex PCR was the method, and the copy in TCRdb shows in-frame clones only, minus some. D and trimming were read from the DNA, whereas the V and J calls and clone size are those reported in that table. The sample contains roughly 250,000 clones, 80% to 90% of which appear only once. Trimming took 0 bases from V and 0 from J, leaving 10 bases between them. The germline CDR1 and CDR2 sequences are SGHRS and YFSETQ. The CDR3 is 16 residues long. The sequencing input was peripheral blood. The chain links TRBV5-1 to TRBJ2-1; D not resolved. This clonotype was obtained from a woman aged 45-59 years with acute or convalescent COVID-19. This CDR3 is CASSLDVVSSYNEQFF. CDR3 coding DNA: TGCGCCAGCAGCTTGGACGTAGTGAGCTCCTACAATGAGCAGTTCTTC.